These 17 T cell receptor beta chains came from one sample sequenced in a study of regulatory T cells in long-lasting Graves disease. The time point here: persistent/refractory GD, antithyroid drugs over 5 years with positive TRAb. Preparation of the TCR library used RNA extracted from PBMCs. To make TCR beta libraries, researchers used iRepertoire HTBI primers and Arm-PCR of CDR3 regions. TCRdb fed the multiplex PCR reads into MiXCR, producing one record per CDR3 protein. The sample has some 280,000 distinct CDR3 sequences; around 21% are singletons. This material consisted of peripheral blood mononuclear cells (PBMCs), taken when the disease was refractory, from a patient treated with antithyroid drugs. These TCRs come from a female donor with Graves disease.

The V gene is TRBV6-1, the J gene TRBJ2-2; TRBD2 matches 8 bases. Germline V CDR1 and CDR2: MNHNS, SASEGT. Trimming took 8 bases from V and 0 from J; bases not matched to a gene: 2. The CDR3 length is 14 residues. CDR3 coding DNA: TGTGCCAGCGTCGGGAGGGCGAACACCGGGGAGCTGTTTTTT. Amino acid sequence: CASVGRANTGELFF.

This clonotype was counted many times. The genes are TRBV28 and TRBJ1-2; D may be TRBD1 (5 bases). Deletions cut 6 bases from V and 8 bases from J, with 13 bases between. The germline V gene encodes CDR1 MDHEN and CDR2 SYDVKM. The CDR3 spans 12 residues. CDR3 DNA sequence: TGTGCCAGCAGGGGACCCGTCCAAGGCTACACCTTC. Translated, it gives CASRGPVQGYTF.

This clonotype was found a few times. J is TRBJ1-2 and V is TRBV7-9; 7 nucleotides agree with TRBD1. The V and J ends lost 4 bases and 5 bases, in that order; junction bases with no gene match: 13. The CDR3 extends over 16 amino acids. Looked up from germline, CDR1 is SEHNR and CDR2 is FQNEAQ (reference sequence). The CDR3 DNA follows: TGTGCCAGCAGCTACGGACAGGCCGCCCAACGATATGGCTACACCTTC. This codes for CASSYGQAAQRYGYTF. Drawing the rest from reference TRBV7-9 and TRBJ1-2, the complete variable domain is DTGVSQNPRHKITKRGQNVTFRCDPISEHNRLYWYRQTLGQGPEFLTYFQNEAQLEKSRLLSDRFSAERPKGSFSTLEIQRTEQGDSAMYLCASSYGQAAQRYGYTFGSGTRLTVV.

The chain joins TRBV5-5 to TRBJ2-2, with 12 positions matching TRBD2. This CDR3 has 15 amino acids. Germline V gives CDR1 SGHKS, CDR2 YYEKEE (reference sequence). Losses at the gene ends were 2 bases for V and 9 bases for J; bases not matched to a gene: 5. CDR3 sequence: CASSLVLAGGWELFF. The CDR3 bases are TGTGCCAGCAGCTTAGTACTAGCGGGAGGATGGGAGCTGTTTTTT.

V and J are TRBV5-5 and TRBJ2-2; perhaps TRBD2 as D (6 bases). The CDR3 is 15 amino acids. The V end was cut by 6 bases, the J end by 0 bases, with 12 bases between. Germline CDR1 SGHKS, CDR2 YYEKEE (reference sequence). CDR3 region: CASIRDFANTGELFF. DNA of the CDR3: TGTGCCAGCATCCGGGACTTCGCGAACACCGGGGAGCTGTTTTTT.

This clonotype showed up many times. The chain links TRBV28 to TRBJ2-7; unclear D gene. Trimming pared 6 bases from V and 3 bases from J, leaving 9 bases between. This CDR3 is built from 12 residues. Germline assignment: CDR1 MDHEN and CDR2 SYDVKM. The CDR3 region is CASSPPGYEQYF. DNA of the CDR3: TGTGCCAGCAGCCCCCCGGGCTACGAGCAGTACTTC. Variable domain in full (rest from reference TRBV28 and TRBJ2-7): DVKVTQSSRYLVKRTGEKVFLECVQDMDHENMFWYRQDPGLGLRLIYFSYDVKMKEKGDIPEGYSVSREKKERFSLILESASTNQTSMYLCASSPPGYEQYFGPGTRLTVT.

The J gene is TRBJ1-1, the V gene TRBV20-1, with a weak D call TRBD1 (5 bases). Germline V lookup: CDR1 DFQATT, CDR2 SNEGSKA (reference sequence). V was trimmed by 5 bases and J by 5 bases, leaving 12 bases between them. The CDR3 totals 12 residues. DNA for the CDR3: TGCAGTGCTTTACCCAGGGAGACTGAAGCTTTCTTT. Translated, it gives CSALPRETEAFF.

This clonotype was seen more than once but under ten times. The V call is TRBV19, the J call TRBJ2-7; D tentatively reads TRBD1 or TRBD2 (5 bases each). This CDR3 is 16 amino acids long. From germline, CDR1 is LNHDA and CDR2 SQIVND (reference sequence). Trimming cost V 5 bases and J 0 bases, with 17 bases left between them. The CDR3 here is CASSPGTAKSSYEQYF. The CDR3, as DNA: TGTGCCAGTAGTCCCGGGACGGCAAAGAGCTCCTACGAGCAGTACTTC.

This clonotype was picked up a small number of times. In DNA, the CDR3 is TGTGCCATCAGTGAGTCGACTCTCGGACTAGCGGGAGGGCCGGTGACCCAGTACTTC. Its translation is CAISESTLGLAGGPVTQYF. This chain links TRBV10-3 with TRBJ2-5; 15 bases match TRBD2. This CDR3 region has 19 residues. V shed 0 bases, J shed 7 bases, and the junction held 12 bases outside the gene matches. CDR1 and CDR2 (germline): ENHRY, SYGVKD.

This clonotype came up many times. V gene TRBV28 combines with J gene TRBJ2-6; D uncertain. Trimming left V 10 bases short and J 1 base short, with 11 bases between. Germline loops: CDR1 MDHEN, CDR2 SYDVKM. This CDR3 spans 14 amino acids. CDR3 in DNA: TGTGCCACCGATAAGCTGTCTGGGGCCAACGTCCTGACTTTC. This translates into CATDKLSGANVLTF.

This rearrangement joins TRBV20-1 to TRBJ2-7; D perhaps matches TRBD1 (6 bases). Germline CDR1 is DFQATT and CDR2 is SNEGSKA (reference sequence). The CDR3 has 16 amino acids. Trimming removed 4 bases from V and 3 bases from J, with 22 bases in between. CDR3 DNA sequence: TGCAGTGCTAACCCCGGGACAAGAAATTGGTACTACGAGCAGTACTTC. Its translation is CSANPGTRNWYYEQYF.

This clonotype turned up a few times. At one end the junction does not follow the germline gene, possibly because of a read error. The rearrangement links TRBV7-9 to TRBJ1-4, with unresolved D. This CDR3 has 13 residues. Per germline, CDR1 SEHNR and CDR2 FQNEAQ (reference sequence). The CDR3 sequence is CASSSSTNEKLFF. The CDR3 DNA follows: TGTGCCAGCAGCTCCTCGACTAACGAAAAACTGTTTTTT.

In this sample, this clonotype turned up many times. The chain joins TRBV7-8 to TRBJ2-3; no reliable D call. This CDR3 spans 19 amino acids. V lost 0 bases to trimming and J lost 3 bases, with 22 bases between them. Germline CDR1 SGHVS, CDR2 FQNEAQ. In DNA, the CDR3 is TGTGCCAGCAGCTTAGCGCTACCCGGCTCGAAATCGTCTACAGATACGCAGTATTTT. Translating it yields CASSLALPGSKSSTDTQYF. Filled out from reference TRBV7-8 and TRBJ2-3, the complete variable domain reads GAGVSQSPRYKVAKRGQDVALRCDPISGHVSLFWYQQALGQGPEFLTYFQNEAQLDKSGLPSDRFFAERPEGSVSTLKIQRTQQEDSAVYLCASSLALPGSKSSTDTQYFGPGTRLTVL.

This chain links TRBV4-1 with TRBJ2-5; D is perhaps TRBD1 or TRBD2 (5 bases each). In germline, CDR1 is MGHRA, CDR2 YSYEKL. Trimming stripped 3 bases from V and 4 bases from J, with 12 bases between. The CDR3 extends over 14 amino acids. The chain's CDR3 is CASSQGVRSETQYF. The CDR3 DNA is TGCGCCAGCAGCCAGGGGGTTCGGTCAGAGACCCAGTACTTC.

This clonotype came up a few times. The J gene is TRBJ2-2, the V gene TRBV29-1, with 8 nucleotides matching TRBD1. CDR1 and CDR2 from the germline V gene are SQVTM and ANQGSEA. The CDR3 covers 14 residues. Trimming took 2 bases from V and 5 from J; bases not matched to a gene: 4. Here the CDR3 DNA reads TGCAGCGTTGAAAGCAGGGGGCTAACCGGGGAGCTGTTTTTT. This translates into CSVESRGLTGELFF.

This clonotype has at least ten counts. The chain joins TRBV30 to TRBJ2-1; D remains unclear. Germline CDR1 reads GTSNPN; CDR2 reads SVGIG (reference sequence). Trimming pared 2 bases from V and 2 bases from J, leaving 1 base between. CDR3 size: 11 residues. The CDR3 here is CAWSPYNEQFF. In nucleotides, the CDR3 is TGTGCCTGGAGTCCCTACAATGAGCAGTTCTTC.

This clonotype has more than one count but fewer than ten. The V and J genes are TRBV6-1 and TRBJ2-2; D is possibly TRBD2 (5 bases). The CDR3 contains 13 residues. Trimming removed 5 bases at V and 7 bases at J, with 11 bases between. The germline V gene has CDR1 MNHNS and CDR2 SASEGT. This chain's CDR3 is CASSPVDYGELFF. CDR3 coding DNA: TGTGCCAGCAGTCCTGTAGACTACGGGGAGCTGTTTTTT.